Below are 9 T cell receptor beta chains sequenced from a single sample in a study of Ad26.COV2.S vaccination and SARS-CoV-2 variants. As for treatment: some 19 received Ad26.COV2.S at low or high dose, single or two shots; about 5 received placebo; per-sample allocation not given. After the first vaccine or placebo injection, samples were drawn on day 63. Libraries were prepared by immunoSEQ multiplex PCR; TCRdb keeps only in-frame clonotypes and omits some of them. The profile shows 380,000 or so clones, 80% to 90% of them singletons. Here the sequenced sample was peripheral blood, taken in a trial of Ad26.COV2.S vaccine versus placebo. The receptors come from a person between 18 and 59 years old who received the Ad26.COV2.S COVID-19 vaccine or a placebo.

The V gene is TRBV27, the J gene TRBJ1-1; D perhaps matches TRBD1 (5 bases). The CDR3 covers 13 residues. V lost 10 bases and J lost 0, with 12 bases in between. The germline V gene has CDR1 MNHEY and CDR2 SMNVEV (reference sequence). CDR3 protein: CAIPGTVNTEAFF. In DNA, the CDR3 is TGTGCCATCCCAGGGACGGTGAACACTGAAGCTTTCTTT.

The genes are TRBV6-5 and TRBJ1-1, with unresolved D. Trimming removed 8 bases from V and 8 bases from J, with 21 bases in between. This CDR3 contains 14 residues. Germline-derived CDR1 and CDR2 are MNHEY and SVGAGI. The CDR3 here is CASGPNRSLGEAFF. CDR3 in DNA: TGTGCCAGCGGCCCAAACCGAAGCCTAGGGGAAGCTTTCTTT.

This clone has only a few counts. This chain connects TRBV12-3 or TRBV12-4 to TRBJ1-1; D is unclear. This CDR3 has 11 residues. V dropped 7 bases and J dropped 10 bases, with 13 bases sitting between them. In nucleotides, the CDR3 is TGTGCCAGCACGGGATTTCATACAGCTTTCTTT. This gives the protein CASTGFHTAFF.

The CDR3: CASSYSPGIGNTIYF. The CDR3 DNA is TGTGCCAGCAGTTACTCCCCAGGGATAGGAAACACCATATATTTT. The chain links TRBV6-5 to TRBJ1-3, with TRBD1 as a possible D gene (5 bases). With 0 bases removed from V and 4 bases from J, the gap between germline ends came to 10 bases. CDR1 MNHEY and CDR2 SVGAGI come from the germline V gene. The CDR3 runs to 15 residues.

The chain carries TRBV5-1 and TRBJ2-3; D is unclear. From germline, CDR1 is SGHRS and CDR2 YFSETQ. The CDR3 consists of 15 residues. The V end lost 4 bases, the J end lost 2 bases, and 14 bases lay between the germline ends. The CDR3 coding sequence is TGCGCCAGCAGCCCCCTGAACAACCCCACAGATACGCAGTATTTT. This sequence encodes CASSPLNNPTDTQYF.

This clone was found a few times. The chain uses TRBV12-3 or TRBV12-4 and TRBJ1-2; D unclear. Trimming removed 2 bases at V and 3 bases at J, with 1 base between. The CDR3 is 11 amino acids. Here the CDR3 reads CASSLHYGYTF. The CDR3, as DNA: TGTGCCAGCAGTTTACACTATGGCTACACCTTC.

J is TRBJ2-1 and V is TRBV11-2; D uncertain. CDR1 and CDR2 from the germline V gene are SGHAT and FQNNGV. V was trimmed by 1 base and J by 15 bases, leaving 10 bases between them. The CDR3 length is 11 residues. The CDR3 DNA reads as TGTGCCAGCAGCTTAGCGGTTGACTCGTTCTTC. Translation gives CASSLAVDSFF.

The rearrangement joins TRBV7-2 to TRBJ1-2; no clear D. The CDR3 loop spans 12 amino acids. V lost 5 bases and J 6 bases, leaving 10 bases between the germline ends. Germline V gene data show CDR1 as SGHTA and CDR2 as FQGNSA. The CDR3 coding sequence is TGTGCCAGCAGCCTCCCCCCGAATGGCTACACCTTC. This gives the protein CASSLPPNGYTF. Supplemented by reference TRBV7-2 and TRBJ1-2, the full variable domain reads GAGVSQSPSNKVTEKGKDVELRCDPISGHTALYWYRQSLGQGLEFLIYFQGNSAPDKSGLPSDRFSAERTGGSVSTLTIQRTQQEDSAVYLCASSLPPNGYTFGSGTRLTVV.

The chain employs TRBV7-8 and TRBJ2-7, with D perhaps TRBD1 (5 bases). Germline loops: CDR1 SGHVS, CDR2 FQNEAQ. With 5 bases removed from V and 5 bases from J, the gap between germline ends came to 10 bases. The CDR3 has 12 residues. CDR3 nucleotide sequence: TGTGCCAGCAGCCCGTGGGGCCACGAGCAGTACTTC. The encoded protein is CASSPWGHEQYF.